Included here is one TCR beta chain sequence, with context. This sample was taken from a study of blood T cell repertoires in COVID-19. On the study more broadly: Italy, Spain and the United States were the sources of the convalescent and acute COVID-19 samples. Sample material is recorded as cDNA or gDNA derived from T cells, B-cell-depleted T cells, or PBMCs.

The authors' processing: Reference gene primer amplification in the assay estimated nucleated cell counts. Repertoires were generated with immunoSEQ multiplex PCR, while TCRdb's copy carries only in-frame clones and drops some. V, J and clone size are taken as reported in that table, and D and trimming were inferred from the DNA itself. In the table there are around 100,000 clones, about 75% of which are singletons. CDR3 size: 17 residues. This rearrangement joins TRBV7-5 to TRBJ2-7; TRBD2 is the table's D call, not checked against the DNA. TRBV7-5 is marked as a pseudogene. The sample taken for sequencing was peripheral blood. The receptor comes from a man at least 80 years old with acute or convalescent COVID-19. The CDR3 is CARSLNRRLAVSYEQYF. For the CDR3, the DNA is TGTGCCAGAAGCTTAAATCGGCGGCTAGCGGTCTCCTACGAGCAGTACTTC.